This TCR beta chain was found in a study of T cell changes during pregnancy in multiple sclerosis. Germline V gene sequence: CDR1 GTSNPN, CDR2 SVGIG (reference sequence). This CDR3 is 13 amino acids long. J gave up 6 bases and V 4 bases, and 8 bases lay outside the gene matches. TCRdb's copy holds only in-frame clones and misses some; the assay was immunoSEQ multiplex PCR. This repertoire shows over 55,000 clones, about 90% found once; its top ten account for more than 8%. The chain uses TRBV30 and TRBJ2-7, with 8 bases identical to TRBD2. Sequenced here: peripheral blood, sampled after pregnancy. The sequence was obtained from a female donor in good health, enrolled as a control in a pregnancy study. The CDR3 region has the DNA TGTGCCTGGATAGGTACGGGGGGGGTCGAGCAGTACTTC. Protein product: CAWIGTGGVEQYF.